The 5 T cell receptor beta chains below were found in one sample sequenced in a study of CXCR3-negative and CXCR3-positive naive CD8 T cells. The study made its TRB cDNA libraries by 5' RACE, adding UMI labels. Following a re-call of the 5' RACE reads, TCRdb has one entry per CDR3 protein and lacks DNA. Its table records about 41,000 distinct CDR3 sequences. Specimen: naive CXCR3- CD8+ T cells from blood. The subset was: CD45RO-CCR7+CD27+CD95- naive CD8+ T cells lacking CXCR3 (TNR3-). The receptors stem from a human donor in good health. Some clones in this sample may be carry-over from other donors' samples.

The genes are TRBV5-6 and TRBJ2-1; TCRdb gives TRBD1 as the D gene, but with no DNA this cannot be confirmed. Germline V CDR1 and CDR2: SGHDT, YYEEEE. The CDR3 is 13 amino acids. CDR3 loop: CASSLVGTYEQYF. The variable domain in full, completed from reference TRBV5-6 and TRBJ2-1, reads DAGVTQSPTHLIKTRGQQVTLRCSPKSGHDTVSWYQQALGQGPQFIFQYYEEEERQRGNFPDRFSGHQFPNYSSELNVNALLLGDSALYLCASSLVGTYEQYFGPGTRLTVL.

This chain connects TRBV2 to TRBJ2-1; TCRdb reports TRBD1, a call that lacks DNA to check it against. Per germline, CDR1 SNHLY and CDR2 FYNNEI. The CDR3 length is 15 residues. The CDR3 is CASSERAGAYNEQFF. Full variable domain (outside the CDR3, taken from reference TRBV2 and TRBJ2-1): EPEVTQTPSHQVTQMGQEVILRCVPISNHLYFYWYRQILGQKVEFLVSFYNNEISEKSEIFDDQFSVERPDGSNFTLKIRSTKLEDSAMYFCASSERAGAYNEQFFGPGTRLTVL.

The chain couples TRBV7-2 to TRBJ2-7; TCRdb selects TRBD1, and the lack of DNA leaves this call unchecked. The CDR3 has 13 amino acids. Germline loops: CDR1 SGHTA, CDR2 FQGNSA. The CDR3 loop is CASRRQGAYEQYF.

The chain carries TRBV12-3 or TRBV12-4 and TRBJ2-7; TCRdb selects TRBD2, and the lack of DNA leaves this call unchecked. The CDR3 is made up of 12 amino acids. The chain's CDR3 is CASSLRVYEQYF.

The J gene is TRBJ2-3, the V gene TRBV12-3 or TRBV12-4; the D call from TCRdb, TRBD1, cannot be confirmed without DNA. The length of the CDR3 is 14 residues. CDR3 residues: CASTMAGDTDTQYF.